The 24 T cell receptor beta chains below were found in one sample sequenced in a study of cytomegalovirus exposure and HLA in healthy donors. PCR was performed using 60 Vbeta and 13 Jbeta primers. The assay was immunoSEQ multiplex PCR, and TCRdb's table has in-frame clones only and misses some. The sample consists of 100,000 to 150,000 clones, over 70% of them appearing once. Sequencing was performed on PBMCs. These receptors came from a woman in her 50s in good health and CMV-seronegative.

The chain joins TRBV18 to TRBJ2-1; 14 bases agree with TRBD2. Trimming at V came to 5 bases and at J to 7 bases, leaving 10 bases not matched to a gene. In germline, CDR1 is KGHSH, CDR2 LQKENI. CDR3 size: 17 residues. CDR3 protein: CASSVRLAGGPGNEQFF. In DNA form, the CDR3 reads TGTGCCAGCTCAGTTAGACTAGCGGGAGGGCCAGGAAATGAGCAGTTCTTC.

This rearrangement joins TRBV30 to TRBJ2-7; 7 nucleotides match TRBD2. V was pared by 8 bases and J by 2 bases, with 12 bases of the junction left unmatched. This CDR3 comprises 14 residues. Germline CDR1 GTSNPN, CDR2 SVGIG (reference sequence). CDR3 nucleotides: TGTGCCCTCGAAAGGGGAGGGTTGGCCTACGAGCAGTACTTC. Amino acid sequence: CALERGGLAYEQYF.

The rearrangement joins TRBV6-1 to TRBJ1-5; possible D gene TRBD1, 6 bases. The CDR3 length is 15 residues. The V gene's germline CDR1 is MNHNS and CDR2 SASEGT. V dropped 2 bases and J dropped 3 bases, with 11 bases sitting between them. The CDR3 here is CASSELGAPNQPQHF. CDR3 nucleotides: TGTGCCAGCAGTGAATTGGGGGCCCCCAATCAGCCCCAGCATTTT.

The rearrangement links TRBV28 to TRBJ2-3; 8 positions agree with TRBD1. The CDR3 runs 13 residues. The V and J ends lost 6 bases and 5 bases, in that order; junction bases with no gene match: 4. Germline V gene data show CDR1 as MDHEN and CDR2 as SYDVKM. The CDR3, as DNA: TGTGCCAGCAGATTAACAGGGGGAGATACGCAGTATTTT. It is translated as CASRLTGGDTQYF.

This clone was observed once. The chain combines TRBV19 with TRBJ2-3; 13 bases are a match to TRBD2. The V segment lost 8 bases and the J segment 1 base; nucleotides outside the gene matches: 0. Germline CDR1 reads LNHDA; CDR2 reads SQIVND (reference sequence). The CDR3 is made up of 14 amino acids. CDR3 sequence (DNA): TGTGCCAGTGGGACTAGCGGGGGCACAGATACGCAGTATTTT. It is translated as CASGTSGGTDTQYF.

The V and J genes are TRBV19 and TRBJ2-5; 10 positions match TRBD1. V lost 4 bases and J lost 3; bases outside the gene matches: 2. The CDR3 totals 14 residues. Germline assignment: CDR1 LNHDA and CDR2 SQIVND (reference sequence). Written as DNA, the CDR3 is TGTGCCAGTAGTAGGGACAGGGGAAAAGAGACCCAGTACTTC. Its translation is CASSRDRGKETQYF.

The rearrangement links TRBV15 to TRBJ2-7; weak D call: TRBD1 (5 bases). The CDR3 has 15 residues. Germline CDR1 is LNHNV and CDR2 is YYDKDF (reference sequence). V lost 0 bases and J lost 2, with 11 bases in between. The CDR3, as DNA: TGTGCCACCAGCAGAGAAGGGCCAGGGCCCTACGAGCAGTACTTC. Translation gives CATSREGPGPYEQYF.

This clone occurred once. This chain links TRBV6-4 with TRBJ2-7, with 9 bases identical to TRBD1. CDR3 length equals 17 residues. CDR1 MRHNA and CDR2 SNTAGT come from the germline V gene. V lost 7 bases and J lost 3; bases outside the gene matches: 16. CDR3: CASIDGTGFFSVYEQYF. CDR3 DNA sequence: TGTGCCAGCATAGACGGGACAGGGTTCTTTTCGGTCTACGAGCAGTACTTC.

The chain carries TRBV6-6 and TRBJ2-1; D possibly corresponds to TRBD2 (6 bases). The germline gives CDR1 MNHNY, CDR2 SVGAGI (reference sequence). CDR3 length: 16 residues. The V gene lost 7 bases and the J gene lost 1 base, with 17 bases spanning the gap. CDR3 DNA: TGTGCCAGCACCTCTAGGGGCGGGGTGTCCTACAATGAGCAGTTCTTC. It translates to CASTSRGGVSYNEQFF.

The rearrangement uses TRBV28 and TRBJ2-1; 9 nucleotides line up with TRBD2. The CDR3 is 17 residues long. Trimming took 7 bases from V and 1 from J; bases not matched to a gene: 11. Germline V gives CDR1 MDHEN, CDR2 SYDVKM. As DNA, the CDR3 is TGTGCCAGCACGAGTGGCGGGAGGGCCACATCCTACAATGAGCAGTTCTTC. Its translation: CASTSGGRATSYNEQFF. The full variable domain, with the rest looked up from reference TRBV28 and TRBJ2-1, is DVKVTQSSRYLVKRTGEKVFLECVQDMDHENMFWYRQDPGLGLRLIYFSYDVKMKEKGDIPEGYSVSREKKERFSLILESASTNQTSMYLCASTSGGRATSYNEQFFGPGTRLTVL.

The gene calls are TRBV9 and TRBJ1-1; D might be TRBD1 (5 bases). The CDR3 contains 13 residues. Per germline, CDR1 SGDLS and CDR2 YYNGEE. V was shortened by 3 bases and J by 1 base, with 7 bases between the two germline ends. This chain's CDR3 is CASSGGQNTEAFF. In nucleotides, the CDR3 is TGTGCCAGCAGCGGCGGACAGAACACTGAAGCTTTCTTT.

On this clone: This specimen includes other DNA sequences encoding the same CDR3. This chain uses TRBV7-2 with TRBJ2-5, with D possibly matching TRBD2 (6 bases). Germline V gene sequence: CDR1 SGHTA, CDR2 FQGNSA. This CDR3 region has 14 residues. V was shortened by 1 base and J by 1 base, with 7 bases between the two germline ends. The CDR3 is CASSLGRGQETQYF. CDR3 coding DNA: TGTGCCAGCAGCTTAGGGCGGGGCCAAGAGACCCAGTACTTC.

The V and J genes are TRBV7-8 and TRBJ2-1; 7 nucleotides match TRBD2. The V gene end was trimmed by 5 bases and the J gene end by 0 bases; junction bases not matched to a gene: 10. The germline V gene has CDR1 SGHVS and CDR2 FQNEAQ. The CDR3 consists of 17 residues. CDR3 region: CASSATAAGISYNEQFF. CDR3 DNA sequence: TGTGCCAGCAGCGCAACAGCAGCGGGGATCTCCTACAATGAGCAGTTCTTC.

The gene calls are TRBV29-1 and TRBJ2-3, with D perhaps matching TRBD2 (5 bases). This CDR3 has 14 residues. The ends were cut back, 5 bases at V and 3 bases at J, with 15 bases in the middle. CDR1 and CDR2 from the germline V gene are SQVTM and ANQGSEA. CDR3 loop: CSVPAGSGTDTQYF. The CDR3 coding sequence is TGCAGCGTTCCTGCTGGGAGCGGAACAGATACGCAGTATTTT.

The rearrangement joins TRBV5-5 to TRBJ1-2; 7 bases are a match to TRBD1. The CDR3 loop spans 14 amino acids. Germline CDR1 and CDR2: SGHKS and YYEKEE (reference sequence). The trim removed 3 bases at V and 2 bases at J, leaving 4 bases unmatched. CDR3 residues: CASSSGQANYGYTF. The DNA of the CDR3 is TGTGCCAGCAGCTCCGGACAGGCCAACTATGGCTACACCTTC.

V is TRBV10-3 and J is TRBJ2-7; TRBD2 aligns across 13 bases. Germline assignment: CDR1 ENHRY and CDR2 SYGVKD. V dropped 10 bases and J dropped 5; count of bases not matched to a gene: 5. CDR3 length equals 13 residues. As DNA, the CDR3 is TGTGCCACGGGACTAGCGGGACTAGACGAGCAGTACTTC. This encodes CATGLAGLDEQYF.

The V gene is TRBV11-2, the J gene TRBJ1-1, with TRBD1 as a possible D gene (5 bases). Germline CDR1 and CDR2: SGHAT and FQNNGV. CDR3 length: 15 residues. Between the trimmed V and J ends, which lost 4 bases and 4 bases, there was a span of 16 bases. In DNA form, the CDR3 reads TGTGCCAGCAGCTCCCTTCGCGGGGGGATCACTGAAGCTTTCTTT. It codes for CASSSLRGGITEAFF.

V usage is TRBV28 and J usage is TRBJ2-7; 7 bases line up with TRBD2. The V gene end was trimmed by 6 bases and the J gene end by 6 bases; junction bases not matched to a gene: 8. This CDR3 has 13 amino acids. CDR1 and CDR2 from the germline V gene are MDHEN and SYDVKM. The CDR3 spells CASSPPGRVEQYF. The CDR3 bases are TGTGCCAGCAGCCCCCCAGGGAGGGTCGAGCAGTACTTC. The whole variable domain, remainder taken from reference TRBV28 and TRBJ2-7, is DVKVTQSSRYLVKRTGEKVFLECVQDMDHENMFWYRQDPGLGLRLIYFSYDVKMKEKGDIPEGYSVSREKKERFSLILESASTNQTSMYLCASSPPGRVEQYFGPGTRLTVT.

The chain combines TRBV6-5 with TRBJ2-1; the match to TRBD2 covers 11 bases. The germline V gene has CDR1 MNHEY and CDR2 SVGAGI. This CDR3 has 15 amino acids. V gave up 5 bases and J gave up 8 bases; unmatched junction bases: 8. The CDR3 nucleotides read TGTGCCAGCAGTCCTACTAGCGGGAGTCTCTATGAGCAGTTCTTC. It translates to CASSPTSGSLYEQFF.

This rearrangement joins TRBV7-3 to TRBJ2-3; D is possibly TRBD1 (6 bases). The CDR3 has 17 amino acids. Germline lookup yields CDR1 SGHTA and CDR2 FQGTGA. V was trimmed by 5 bases and J by 1 base, leaving 19 bases between them. This CDR3 reads CASSPSLQGLGTDTQYF. CDR3 sequence (DNA): TGTGCCAGCAGCCCTTCCCTACAGGGTCTGGGCACAGATACGCAGTATTTT.

The V gene is TRBV10-3, the J gene TRBJ2-5; 9 bases line up with TRBD2. In germline, CDR1 is ENHRY, CDR2 SYGVKD. V shed 9 bases, J shed 3 bases, and the junction held 20 bases outside the gene matches. The length of the CDR3 is 18 residues. The CDR3, as DNA: TGTGCCATTGCCAATCGGTGGGCAGGCGGGAGGGCCGAAGAGACCCAGTACTTC. Protein product: CAIANRWAGGRAEETQYF.

The table lists this clone with a few counts. The rearrangement links TRBV5-4 to TRBJ1-1; D may be TRBD1 (5 bases). Germline V gene data show CDR1 as SGHNT and CDR2 as YYREEE (reference sequence). V gave up 2 bases and J gave up 1 base, with 12 bases separating them. There are 15 residues in the CDR3. CDR3 DNA sequence: TGTGCCAGCAGCTTTGGTCAGGGCCAGAACACTGAAGCTTTCTTT. Encoded protein: CASSFGQGQNTEAFF.

The J gene is TRBJ1-2, the V gene TRBV5-5; TRBD1 might be the D (6 bases). Germline-derived CDR1 and CDR2 are SGHKS and YYEKEE (reference sequence). The CDR3 extends over 13 amino acids. The ends were cut back, 4 bases at V and 8 bases at J, with 15 bases in the middle. The CDR3 region has the DNA TGTGCCAGCAGCCACGGACAGATGGGGGGCTACACCTTC. This translates into CASSHGQMGGYTF.

This clone was observed a single time. An end of the junction differs from the germline gene, which may be a read error. The chain is built from TRBV7-9 and TRBJ2-5; a weak D match, TRBD1 (6 bases). This CDR3 is 14 amino acids long. CDR1 SEHNR and CDR2 FQNEAQ come from the germline V gene (reference sequence). CDR3 sequence reads: CSSSSAIGGETQYF. CDR3 nucleotide sequence: TGTTCCAGCAGCTCTGCCATAGGGGGAGAGACCCAGTACTTC.